The 26 T cell receptor beta chains below come from one sample, sequenced in a study of T-cell memory formation after mild COVID-19. Using its own MiXCR run on the 5' RACE reads, TCRdb lists one record per CDR3 protein. The table has 57,000 or so distinct CDR3 sequences, 9% to 9.5% seen once; the top ten hold 1.1%. The sample consisted of PBMCs or a T cell subset sorted from them (not recorded which). The receptors derive from a man in his late teens or twenties who had mild COVID-19 (a few samples of this study predate the infection). Cell type and time point are not known.

This clonotype was observed a handful of times. This sequence joins TRBV2 and TRBJ2-2; D may be TRBD2 (5 bases). The CDR3 is made up of 13 amino acids. V was shortened by 5 bases and J by 6 bases, with 10 bases between the two germline ends. The germline gives CDR1 SNHLY, CDR2 FYNNEI. This chain's CDR3 is CASSKDYSGELFF. The CDR3 nucleotides read TGTGCCAGCAGTAAAGACTATTCCGGGGAGCTGTTTTTT. Using reference TRBV2 and TRBJ2-2 for the parts outside the CDR3, the full variable domain is EPEVTQTPSHQVTQMGQEVILRCVPISNHLYFYWYRQILGQKVEFLVSFYNNEISEKSEIFDDQFSVERPDGSNFTLKIRSTKLEDSAMYFCASSKDYSGELFFGEGSRLTVL.

The V gene is TRBV6-5, the J gene TRBJ2-5; a possible D gene is TRBD1 (5 bases). Germline CDR1 is MNHEY and CDR2 is SVGAGI. The CDR3 length is 15 residues. Trimming took off 0 bases at V and 5 bases at J, with 13 bases between the two ends. The CDR3 spells CASSYSGRVGETQYF. The DNA for the CDR3 is TGTGCCAGCAGTTACTCGGGCAGGGTAGGGGAGACCCAGTACTTC.

This rearrangement joins TRBV5-6 to TRBJ1-3; 8 bases agree with TRBD1. The CDR3 totals 16 residues. Trimming took 2 bases from V and 3 from J; bases not matched to a gene: 7. Germline V lookup: CDR1 SGHDT, CDR2 YYEEEE. The CDR3 region is CASSFWTGNIGNTIYF. Here the CDR3 DNA reads TGTGCCAGCAGCTTTTGGACAGGGAATATTGGAAACACCATATATTTT.

This clonotype was seen many times. This CDR3 is CSARFTGELFF. In nucleotides, the CDR3 is TGCAGTGCTCGCTTCACCGGGGAGCTGTTTTTT. This chain uses TRBV20-1 with TRBJ2-2; no reliable D call. This CDR3 is built from 11 residues. In germline, CDR1 is DFQATT, CDR2 SNEGSKA (reference sequence). With 5 bases removed from V and 4 bases from J, the gap between germline ends came to 5 bases.

This clonotype has more than one count but fewer than ten. The chain has TRBV7-3 and TRBJ2-2; 7 bases align to TRBD1. This CDR3 comprises 16 residues. The germline gives CDR1 SGHTA, CDR2 FQGTGA. The J segment lost 7 bases and the V segment lost 5 bases, leaving 13 bases of the junction unmatched. CDR3 residues: CASSLRQGARGGELFF. In DNA form, the CDR3 reads TGTGCCAGCAGCCTGAGACAGGGCGCGCGTGGCGGGGAGCTGTTTTTT.

This clonotype was seen a few times. V gene TRBV10-2 combines with J gene TRBJ2-3; D may correspond to TRBD1 or TRBD2 (6 bases each). There are 14 residues in the CDR3. Per the germline V gene, CDR1 is WSHSY and CDR2 is SAAADI. Trimming shortened V by 0 bases and J by 3 bases, and 7 bases separated the two germline ends. CDR3: CASSESGGTDTQYF. The CDR3 DNA is TGCGCCAGCAGTGAGTCAGGGGGGACAGATACGCAGTATTTT.

This clonotype was detected many times. CDR3 nucleotides: TGTGCCAGCAGCTTCCCGCCTACCGATACGCAGTATTTT. Protein product: CASSFPPTDTQYF. The V and J genes are TRBV7-2 and TRBJ2-3; D gene ambiguous. The CDR3 is 13 amino acids. Germline loops: CDR1 SGHTA, CDR2 FQGNSA. Trimming took off 3 bases at V and 6 bases at J, with 10 bases between the two ends. Based on the CDR3 plus reference TRBV7-2 and TRBJ2-3, the full variable domain is GAGVSQSPSNKVTEKGKDVELRCDPISGHTALYWYRQSLGQGLEFLIYFQGNSAPDKSGLPSDRFSAERTGGSVSTLTIQRTQQEDSAVYLCASSFPPTDTQYFGPGTRLTVL.

In this sample, this clonotype turned up many times. The chain has TRBV7-3 and TRBJ2-1; 10 nucleotides agree with TRBD2. With V trimmed by 5 bases and J by 3 bases, 4 bases remained unmatched. Germline V CDR1 and CDR2: SGHTA, FQGTGA. This CDR3 is built from 15 residues. The CDR3 is CASSLSGGVYNEQFF. The CDR3 DNA follows: TGTGCCAGCAGCCTGAGCGGGGGGGTCTACAATGAGCAGTTCTTC. Variable domain in full (rest from reference TRBV7-3 and TRBJ2-1): GAGVSQTPSNKVTEKGKYVELRCDPISGHTALYWYRQSLGQGPEFLIYFQGTGAADDSGLPNDRFFAVRPEGSVSTLKIQRTERGDSAVYLCASSLSGGVYNEQFFGPGTRLTVL.

There are many counts of this clonotype. V usage is TRBV12-3 or TRBV12-4 and J usage is TRBJ1-6; weak D call: TRBD1 (5 bases). Trimming removed 6 bases from V and 11 bases from J, with 23 bases in between. There are 16 residues in the CDR3. This chain's CDR3 is CASSPGFSRARAPLHF. CDR3 DNA sequence: TGTGCCAGCAGCCCCGGGTTCAGCAGGGCTAGAGCACCCCTCCACTTT.

The V call is TRBV5-1, the J call TRBJ1-4; possibly TRBD1 for D (6 bases). The CDR3 length is 15 residues. Looked up from germline, CDR1 is SGHRS and CDR2 is YFSETQ. Deletions cut 0 bases from V and 8 bases from J, with 14 bases between. This CDR3 is CASSLGEDRREKLFF. CDR3 bases: TGCGCCAGCAGCTTGGGGGAGGACAGACGGGAAAAACTGTTTTTT.

This clonotype was seen repeatedly, ten times or more. The chain carries TRBV27 and TRBJ2-2; 9 nucleotides line up with TRBD1. Germline CDR1 and CDR2: MNHEY and SMNVEV (reference sequence). J was trimmed by 5 bases and V by 6 bases; bases with no gene match: 4. This CDR3 contains 14 residues. Here the CDR3 reads CASRQGARTGELFF. CDR3 coding DNA: TGTGCCAGCAGACAGGGGGCGAGAACCGGGGAGCTGTTTTTT.

This clonotype was detected ten times or more. CDR3 protein: CASISEPYEQYV. DNA of the CDR3: TGTGCCAGCATCTCTGAACCTTACGAGCAGTACGTC. This chain uses TRBV7-9 with TRBJ2-7; D is unresolved. The germline V and J ends were trimmed by 7 bases and 4 bases, with 11 bases remaining between them. This CDR3 is built from 12 residues. Germline assignment: CDR1 SEHNR and CDR2 FQNEAQ (reference sequence).

The sample holds many counts of this clonotype. The chain has TRBV6-5 and TRBJ2-1, with D unclear. The CDR3 has 15 residues. V lost 2 bases, J lost 1 base, and 9 bases lay in between. The germline gives CDR1 MNHEY, CDR2 SVGAGI. The DNA of the CDR3 is TGTGCCAGCAGTTACGTGGTTGGGTCCTACAATGAGCAGTTCTTC. Translating it yields CASSYVVGSYNEQFF.

A few counts support this clonotype. The chain combines TRBV7-6 with TRBJ1-1; no clear D. V gave up 8 bases and J gave up 1 base, with 14 bases separating them. This CDR3 region has 14 residues. Per germline, CDR1 SGHVS and CDR2 FNYEAQ. The CDR3 region is CASGRFEKNTEAFF. The DNA of the CDR3 is TGTGCCAGCGGTCGCTTTGAAAAGAACACTGAAGCTTTCTTT.

This clonotype was seen only a few times. J is TRBJ1-6 and V is TRBV5-1, with no clear D. The V end lost 1 base, the J end lost 9 bases, and 11 bases lay between the germline ends. Germline CDR1 and CDR2: SGHRS and YFSETQ. The CDR3 contains 14 residues. CDR3 residues: CASSLHEEASPLHF. The CDR3 region has the DNA TGCGCCAGCAGCTTGCATGAGGAAGCTTCACCCCTCCACTTT.

This clonotype was recorded a few times. This rearrangement joins TRBV7-2 to TRBJ1-1; D remains ambiguous. The CDR3 loop spans 14 amino acids. The germline V gene encodes CDR1 SGHTA and CDR2 FQGNSA. V was cut by 1 base and J by 7 bases, with 13 bases left in between. The CDR3 sequence is CASSLDQIIGEAFF. The CDR3 DNA follows: TGTGCCAGCAGCTTAGATCAGATTATCGGTGAAGCTTTCTTT.

This clonotype was counted ten times or more. This chain links TRBV5-1 with TRBJ2-1; maybe TRBD2 (6 bases). V gave up 4 bases and J gave up 9 bases, with 11 bases separating them. The germline CDR1 and CDR2 sequences are SGHRS and YFSETQ. There are 12 residues in the CDR3. CDR3 protein: CASSLGRGEQFF. DNA for the CDR3: TGCGCCAGCAGCCTGGGGCGGGGTGAGCAGTTCTTC.

The gene calls are TRBV27 and TRBJ2-3, with D unclear. The CDR3 loop spans 15 amino acids. V was clipped by 8 bases and J by 4 bases, with 19 bases between them. From germline, CDR1 is MNHEY and CDR2 SMNVEV (reference sequence). As DNA, the CDR3 is TGTGCCAGCGCCGCAGACCGAAGACGGTCAGATACGCAGTATTTT. Translated, it gives CASAADRRRSDTQYF.

The gene calls are TRBV23-1 and TRBJ2-7; 8 bases agree with TRBD2. TRBV23-1 is placed among ORFs of uncertain function. The CDR3 sequence is 17 residues long. Unmatched junction bases numbered 8, after V lost 0 bases and J lost 1 base. In DNA, the CDR3 is TGCGCCAGCAGTCAATCGAAAGGAAAGCGGGAGTCCTACGAGCAGTACGTC. It specifies CASSQSKGKRESYEQYV.

This clonotype was recorded a few times. V gene TRBV6-5 combines with J gene TRBJ2-7; D remains ambiguous. V lost 2 bases and J 3 bases, leaving 14 bases between the germline ends. CDR3 length: 15 amino acids. Looked up from germline, CDR1 is MNHEY and CDR2 is SVGAGI. The CDR3 spells CASSYSGPTVYEQYF. The CDR3 nucleotides read TGTGCCAGCAGTTACAGTGGGCCGACTGTCTACGAGCAGTACTTC.

This clonotype has a count of ten or more. The chain recombines TRBV5-5 with TRBJ2-2; no reliable D call. Trimming pared 0 bases from V and 7 bases from J, leaving 7 bases between. This CDR3 has 13 residues. CDR1 SGHKS and CDR2 YYEKEE come from the germline V gene (reference sequence). CDR3 nucleotides: TGTGCCAGCAGCTTGGATCTCCACGGGGAGCTGTTTTTT. Protein: CASSLDLHGELFF.

The rearrangement uses TRBV5-8 and TRBJ1-2; 7 positions match TRBD1. Germline lookup yields CDR1 SGHTS and CDR2 YDEGEE. Germline trimming cut 4 bases from V and 5 bases from J; bases unmatched to any gene: 8. The CDR3 covers 14 residues. CDR3 DNA sequence: TGTGCCAGCAGCCCTTCGACAGGGTGGTATGGCTACACCTTC. Amino acids: CASSPSTGWYGYTF.

The J gene is TRBJ1-4, the V gene TRBV4-2, with a weak D call TRBD1 (5 bases). The ends were cut back, 1 base at V and 8 bases at J, with 14 bases in the middle. CDR1 and CDR2 (germline): LGHNA, YNFKEQ. The CDR3 is made up of 15 amino acids. CDR3 in amino acids: CASSQASGAREKLFF. CDR3 DNA: TGTGCCAGCAGCCAAGCGTCCGGGGCTCGGGAAAAACTGTTTTTT.

The rearrangement uses TRBV4-1 and TRBJ2-3; the match to TRBD2 covers 13 bases. The CDR3 loop spans 17 amino acids. The trim removed 3 bases at V and 5 bases at J, leaving 8 bases unmatched. CDR1 and CDR2 (germline): MGHRA, YSYEKL. The CDR3 protein is CASSHYTSGGAVDTQYF. The CDR3 DNA reads TGCGCCAGCAGCCACTATACTAGCGGGGGGGCGGTAGATACGCAGTATTTT.

This chain connects TRBV10-3 to TRBJ2-3; D not certain. V lost 10 bases to trimming and J lost 3 bases, with 11 bases between them. Germline values: CDR1 ENHRY, CDR2 SYGVKD. The length of the CDR3 is 12 residues. CDR3 sequence: CATRSSTDTQYF. For the CDR3, the DNA is TGTGCCACCCGGTCCTCAACAGATACGCAGTATTTT.

The chain combines TRBV10-3 with TRBJ2-3; a possible D gene is TRBD1 (5 bases). The CDR3 runs 14 residues. V was clipped by 2 bases and J by 2 bases, with 8 bases between them. Germline loops: CDR1 ENHRY, CDR2 SYGVKD. Here the CDR3 DNA reads TGTGCCATCAGTGAGGCAGGGTTCACAGATACGCAGTATTTT. Translating gives CAISEAGFTDTQYF.